The rows below give T cell receptor beta chains drawn from one sample of a study of cytomegalovirus exposure and HLA in healthy donors. Repertoires were generated with immunoSEQ multiplex PCR, while TCRdb's copy carries only in-frame clones and drops some. The data hold 150,000 to 200,000 clones, with about 80% observed a single time. The sequencing input was PBMCs. The receptors come from a man between 45 and 60 years old in good health and CMV-seropositive. Both conserved end residues are part of each CDR3. A D gene is named only where the DNA matches it firmly. Where a row states a size, it is once, few, many or the class of an expanded clone; other rows omit it.

>TRBD2|TRBJ2-2|14|TRBV6-5|.
CASSSRLALGELFF
TGTGCCAGCAGTTCTCGACTAGCCCTCGGGGAGCTGTTTTTT
>.|TRBJ1-3|15|TRBV5-6|.
CASSLAGISGNTIYF
TGTGCCAGCAGCTTGGCCGGGATATCCGGAAACACCATATATTTT
>.|TRBJ1-1|14|TRBV4-1|few
CASSQTAGNTEAFF
TGCGCCAGCAGCCAAACCGCCGGGAACACTGAAGCTTTCTTT
>TRBD1|TRBJ2-1|20|TRBV6-1|.
CASSEVRGQGAGGRYNEQFF
TGTGCCAGCAGTGAAGTGCGGGGTCAGGGGGCAGGTGGCCGTTACAATGAGCAGTTCTTC
>.|TRBJ2-3|13|TRBV29-1|.
CSVRGTLTDTQYF
TGCAGCGTGCGTGGGACACTAACAGATACGCAGTATTTT
>.|TRBJ1-1|13|TRBV7-2|.
CASYLAVPHEAFF
TGTGCCAGCTATTTGGCGGTGCCCCATGAAGCTTTCTTT
>.|TRBJ2-1|15|TRBV4-1|.
CASSQSRPGRNEQFF
TGCGCCAGCAGCCAAAGCCGTCCAGGGCGGAATGAGCAGTTCTTC
>TRBD1|TRBJ1-4|16|TRBV4-2|.
CASSQRGQGANEKLFF
TGTGCCAGCAGCCAACGAGGACAGGGGGCTAATGAAAAACTGTTTTTT
>TRBD1|TRBJ1-5|18|TRBV28|.
CASNAGTGGGWSNQPQHF
TGTGCCAGCAACGCCGGGACAGGGGGCGGGTGGAGCAATCAGCCCCAGCATTTT
>.|TRBJ1-4|15|TRBV9|medium-sized
CASSVGVGGTEKLFF
TGTGCCAGCAGCGTGGGGGTCGGGGGGACAGAAAAACTGTTTTTT
>.|TRBJ1-4|13|TRBV25-1|.
CASRTQRGEKLFF
TGTGCCAGCAGGACCCAAAGGGGTGAAAAACTGTTTTTT
>.|TRBJ2-3|16|TRBV6-5|.
CASSYGSGSSTDTQYF
TGTGCCAGCAGTTACGGGTCAGGCTCTAGCACAGATACGCAGTATTTT
>TRBD1|TRBJ1-1|15|TRBV5-1|.
CASSLSGTGITEAFF
TGCGCCAGCAGCCTATCCGGGACAGGTATCACTGAAGCTTTCTTT
>TRBD1|TRBJ1-5|15|TRBV2|.
CASSVGQISNQPQHF
TGTGCCAGCAGCGTGGGACAGATTAGCAATCAGCCCCAGCATTTT
>.|TRBJ1-2|14|TRBV7-9|.
CASSLEPGVHGYTF
TGTGCCAGCAGCTTAGAGCCAGGGGTACATGGCTACACCTTC
>.|TRBJ2-3|14|TRBV5-1|.
CASSPPQGTDTQYF
TGCGCCAGCAGCCCCCCCCAGGGAACAGATACGCAGTATTTT
>.|TRBJ2-5|14|TRBV27|.
CASSLLGGGREQYF
TGTGCCAGCAGTTTATTAGGGGGTGGTCGAGAGCAGTACTTC
>TRBD2|TRBJ2-6|20|TRBV7-3|.
CASSLHGLAGANSGANVLTF
TGTGCCAGCAGCTTACACGGACTAGCGGGGGCCAACTCTGGGGCCAACGTCCTGACTTTC
>TRBD1|TRBJ1-5|15|TRBV6-1|.
CASSRTGISNQPQHF
TGTGCCAGCAGTCGGACAGGTATTAGCAATCAGCCCCAGCATTTT
>TRBD2|TRBJ2-1|15|TRBV6-1|many
CASSEDSGGAYEQFF
TGTGCCAGCAGTGAAGATAGCGGGGGGGCCTATGAGCAGTTCTTC
>TRBD2|TRBJ2-3|16|TRBV15|.
CATGLAGPYSTDTQYF
TGTGCCACCGGCTTAGCGGGGCCCTATAGCACAGATACGCAGTATTTT
>.|TRBJ2-5|13|TRBV7-9|.
CASSFRGFETQYF
TGTGCCAGCAGCTTTAGGGGGTTTGAGACCCAGTACTTC
>.|TRBJ2-1|13|TRBV28|.
CASRGIGADEQFF
TGTGCCAGCAGGGGGATAGGGGCCGATGAGCAGTTCTTC
>.|TRBJ1-6|15|TRBV6-1|.
CASSERGGRGSPLHF
TGTGCCAGCAGTGAACGTGGAGGGAGGGGGTCACCCCTCCACTTT
>TRBD2|TRBJ2-7|13|TRBV7-9|.
CASSLAGGSEQYF
TGTGCCAGCAGCTTAGCGGGGGGGAGCGAGCAGTACTTC
>.|TRBJ2-1|14|TRBV9|once
CASSGELFDNEQFF
TGTGCCAGCAGCGGCGAGTTGTTCGACAATGAGCAGTTCTTC
>TRBD1|TRBJ2-2|17|TRBV5-7|.
CASSQASLGTETGELFF
TGTGCCAGCAGCCAAGCCTCGCTCGGGACAGAGACCGGGGAGCTGTTTTTT
>TRBD1|TRBJ2-7|19|TRBV19|.
CASSPRDRGTTLNSYEQYF
TGTGCCAGTAGTCCCCGGGACAGGGGGACCACATTGAACTCCTACGAGCAGTACTTC
>.|TRBJ2-2|16|TRBV7-9|.
CASSDTSPALAGELFF
TGTGCCAGCAGTGACACTAGCCCAGCCCTAGCCGGGGAGCTGTTTTTT
>TRBD2|TRBJ2-5|17|TRBV9|.
CASSVGFPAGVRETQYF
TGTGCCAGCAGCGTAGGTTTCCCAGCGGGGGTTCGAGAGACCCAGTACTTC
>TRBD1|TRBJ1-2|13|TRBV6-1|.
CASSLDREYGYTF
TGTGCCAGCAGCCTGGACAGGGAATATGGCTACACCTTC
>TRBD1|TRBJ1-2|15|TRBV19|.
CASISRDRGRRGYTF
TGTGCCAGTATTTCCCGGGACAGGGGAAGGAGAGGCTACACCTTC
>.|TRBJ1-6|15|TRBV5-5|.
CASSGTTSYNSPLHF
TGTGCCAGCAGCGGGACAACCTCCTATAATTCACCCCTCCACTTT
>.|TRBJ1-1|12|TRBV28|.
CASSVVNTEAFF
TGTGCCAGCAGTGTCGTGAACACTGAAGCTTTCTTT
>.|TRBJ2-7|15|TRBV7-2|once
CASSKGGRISYEQYF
TGTGCCAGCAGCAAAGGAGGCAGGATCTCCTACGAGCAGTACTTC
>.|TRBJ2-1|16|TRBV6-4|.
CASSELDGRSYNEQFF
TGTGCCAGCAGTGAGCTAGACGGTCGCTCCTACAATGAGCAGTTCTTC
>TRBD2|TRBJ2-5|18|TRBV4-1|few
CASSQDSVGAAGEETQYF
TGCGCCAGCAGCCAAGATTCTGTTGGGGCGGCGGGGGAGGAGACCCAGTACTTC
>.|TRBJ2-5|16|TRBV2|.
CASSEATRDPQETQYF
TGTGCCAGCAGTGAAGCGACTAGGGACCCACAAGAGACCCAGTACTTC
>TRBD1|TRBJ2-3|14|TRBV7-9|.
CASRPGQGAVTQYF
TGTGCCAGCAGGCCCGGACAGGGGGCGGTTACGCAGTATTTT
>TRBD1|TRBJ1-5|20|TRBV15|.
CATSRDLGGQGVGSNQPQHF
TGTGCCACCAGCAGAGATTTGGGGGGACAGGGGGTCGGGAGCAATCAGCCCCAGCATTTT
>TRBD1|TRBJ2-2|15|TRBV5-1|.
CASLPTTGVTGELFF
TGCGCCAGCCTCCCAACGACAGGGGTAACCGGGGAGCTGTTTTTT
>.|TRBJ1-2|15|TRBV27|.
CASSSGGRGFGGYTF
TGTGCCAGCAGTTCGGGGGGCAGGGGATTTGGTGGCTACACCTTC